The rows below give T cell receptor beta chains drawn from one sample of a study of blood T cell repertoires in COVID-19. Only in-frame clones appear in the TCRdb table, and some are missing; sequencing was by immunoSEQ multiplex PCR. The data show about 240,000 clones, with about 79% seen just once and around 9.6% held by the top ten. The specimen was peripheral blood. Source of these receptors: a woman aged 80 or over with acute or convalescent COVID-19. CDR3s include the opening cysteine and the closing phenylalanine or tryptophan. D genes are given only for firm matches. A row's size may be missing; if present it is once, few, many or a size class.

J: TRBJ1-3
D: TRBD1
size: NA
V: TRBV28
CDR3: CASSLGAVTGGSAGVYTIYF
DNA: TGTGCCAGCAGTTTAGGGGCCGTGACAGGGGGTTCCGCGGGGGTATACACCATATATTTT

J: TRBJ1-2
D: TRBD1
size: NA
V: TRBV7-2
CDR3: CASSLGGTGAYGYTF
DNA: TGTGCCAGCAGCTTAGGCGGGACAGGGGCATATGGCTACACCTTC

J: TRBJ1-2
D: TRBD1
size: NA
V: TRBV6-6
CDR3: CASSDTGGPSYGYTF
DNA: TGTGCCAGCAGTGACACAGGGGGCCCAAGCTATGGCTACACCTTC

J: TRBJ2-1
D: NA
size: NA
V: TRBV19
CDR3: CASSTPKRSYNEQFF
DNA: TGTGCCAGTAGTACTCCAAAACGGTCCTACAATGAGCAGTTCTTC

J: TRBJ2-1
D: NA
size: NA
V: TRBV18
CDR3: CASSPEGRSYNEQFF
DNA: TGTGCCAGCTCACCCGAGGGGAGGTCCTACAATGAGCAGTTCTTC

J: TRBJ1-1
D: NA
size: few
V: TRBV19
CDR3: CASRKGKVRGDTEAFF
DNA: TGTGCCAGTAGAAAAGGGAAGGTCCGGGGGGACACTGAAGCTTTCTTT

J: TRBJ1-5
D: TRBD1
size: NA
V: TRBV28
CDR3: CASRPTGGDQPQHF
DNA: TGTGCCAGCAGACCCACAGGGGGCGATCAGCCCCAGCATTTT

J: TRBJ2-5
D: TRBD1
size: NA
V: TRBV5-1
CDR3: CASSLDRARETQYF
DNA: TGCGCCAGCAGCCTAGACAGGGCCCGAGAGACCCAGTACTTC

J: TRBJ1-6
D: NA
size: NA
V: TRBV27
CDR3: CASNSGWERSPLHF
DNA: TGTGCCAGCAACTCAGGTTGGGAGCGGTCACCCCTCCACTTT

J: TRBJ2-3
D: TRBD2
size: NA
V: TRBV11-2
CDR3: CASSLGYLAGGLGTDTQYF
DNA: TGTGCCAGCAGCTTAGGGTATTTAGCGGGGGGGCTGGGCACAGATACGCAGTATTTT

J: TRBJ1-2
D: TRBD1
size: NA
V: TRBV3-1/TRBV3-2
CDR3: CASSPYRGGYTF
DNA: TGTGCCAGCAGCCCCTACAGGGGTGGCTACACCTTC

J: TRBJ2-3
D: TRBD1
size: NA
V: TRBV5-8
CDR3: CASSLGTGVPHTDTQYF
DNA: TGTGCCAGCAGCCTAGGGACAGGGGTCCCCCACACAGATACGCAGTATTTT

J: TRBJ1-2
D: NA
size: NA
V: TRBV28
CDR3: CASRGPSSRGDYGYTF
DNA: TGTGCCAGCAGGGGCCCCTCCTCCCGGGGGGACTATGGCTACACCTTC

J: TRBJ2-5
D: TRBD1
size: NA
V: TRBV10-3
CDR3: CAISGQGRETQYF
DNA: TGTGCCATCAGCGGACAGGGACGAGAGACCCAGTACTTC

J: TRBJ1-4
D: TRBD1
size: NA
V: TRBV5-1
CDR3: CASSGQGGTEKLFF
DNA: TGCGCCAGCAGCGGACAGGGGGGGACTGAAAAACTGTTTTTT

J: TRBJ1-6
D: NA
size: NA
V: TRBV7-2
CDR3: CASSLKTNSPLHF
DNA: TGTGCCAGCAGCTTAAAAACAAATTCACCCCTCCACTTT

J: TRBJ2-3
D: TRBD1
size: NA
V: TRBV5-1
CDR3: CASSTRQGGTDTQYF
DNA: TGCGCCAGCAGCACCAGACAGGGAGGCACAGATACGCAGTATTTT

J: TRBJ2-2
D: TRBD1
size: once
V: TRBV4-1
CDR3: CASSHRTGKKNTGELFF
DNA: TGCGCCAGCAGCCATAGGACAGGGAAGAAGAACACCGGGGAGCTGTTTTTT

J: TRBJ1-5
D: NA
size: NA
V: TRBV9
CDR3: CASSPTGGNQPQHF
DNA: TGTGCCAGCAGCCCAACCGGGGGGAATCAGCCCCAGCATTTT

J: TRBJ1-4
D: NA
size: NA
V: TRBV5-8
CDR3: CASSQRYRQAEKLFF
DNA: TGTGCCAGCAGCCAACGATACCGACAAGCAGAAAAACTGTTTTTT

J: TRBJ2-3
D: NA
size: NA
V: TRBV21-1
CDR3: CASSKVGVGLAGKPPDTQYF
DNA: TGTGCCAGCAGCAAAGTAGGGGTAGGACTAGCGGGGAAGCCCCCAGATACGCAGTATTTT

J: TRBJ2-2
D: TRBD2
size: NA
V: TRBV27
CDR3: CASSLAGGPNTGELFF
DNA: TGTGCCAGCAGTTTAGCGGGGGGACCGAACACCGGGGAGCTGTTTTTT

J: TRBJ1-6
D: TRBD1
size: NA
V: TRBV7-8
CDR3: CASSLPLYSGGNSPLHF
DNA: TGTGCCAGCAGCTTACCTTTGTATTCAGGGGGAAACTCACCCCTCCACTTT

J: TRBJ2-7
D: TRBD1
size: NA
V: TRBV7-6
CDR3: CASSSKRQGKSYGPYEQYF
DNA: TGTGCCAGCAGCTCTAAGAGACAGGGGAAATCTTACGGACCCTACGAGCAGTACTTC

J: TRBJ1-2
D: NA
size: NA
V: TRBV6-5
CDR3: CASRKPGLTGYTF
DNA: TGTGCCAGCAGGAAACCCGGACTGACCGGCTACACCTTC

J: TRBJ2-7
D: NA
size: NA
V: TRBV5-1
CDR3: CASSPQTGGSYEQYF
DNA: TGCGCCAGCAGCCCTCAGACAGGAGGCTCCTACGAGCAGTACTTC

J: TRBJ1-2
D: NA
size: NA
V: TRBV6-5
CDR3: CASRQTGRGYGYTF
DNA: TGTGCCAGCAGACAGACCGGTAGGGGCTATGGCTACACCTTC

J: TRBJ1-5
D: NA
size: few
V: TRBV21-1
CDR3: CASSNQGGTGQPQHF
DNA: TGTGCCAGCAGCAATCAGGGCGGGACAGGTCAGCCCCAGCATTTT

J: TRBJ1-6
D: TRBD1
size: NA
V: TRBV7-3
CDR3: CASSLSGQNNSPLHF
DNA: TGTGCCAGCAGCCTTTCGGGACAGAATAATTCACCCCTCCACTTT

J: TRBJ2-3
D: TRBD1
size: few
V: TRBV10-3
CDR3: CAISTPGQSTDTQYF
DNA: TGTGCCATCAGTACACCGGGACAGAGCACAGATACGCAGTATTTT

J: TRBJ1-2
D: NA
size: NA
V: TRBV6-2/TRBV6-3
CDR3: CASSYGTINYGYTF
DNA: TGTGCCAGCAGTTACGGGACAATCAACTATGGCTACACCTTC

J: TRBJ2-2
D: TRBD1
size: NA
V: TRBV28
CDR3: CASGRTGGNTGELFF
DNA: TGTGCCAGCGGACGGACAGGGGGGAACACCGGGGAGCTGTTTTTT

J: TRBJ1-5
D: TRBD1
size: NA
V: TRBV10-2
CDR3: CASRPTGNQPQHF
DNA: TGCGCCAGCAGGCCGACAGGGAATCAGCCCCAGCATTTT

J: TRBJ2-2
D: TRBD1
size: NA
V: TRBV28
CDR3: CASSRPGQGRELFF
DNA: TGTGCCAGCAGTCGTCCGGGACAGGGACGGGAGCTGTTTTTT

J: TRBJ1-5
D: TRBD1
size: once
V: TRBV28
CDR3: CAIQGDPRQPQHF
DNA: TGTGCCATCCAGGGGGATCCAAGGCAGCCCCAGCATTTT

J: TRBJ2-5
D: TRBD1
size: NA
V: TRBV5-1
CDR3: CASSFAGGQETQYF
DNA: TGCGCCAGCAGCTTTGCAGGGGGCCAAGAGACCCAGTACTTC

J: TRBJ2-3
D: TRBD2
size: NA
V: TRBV4-1
CDR3: CASSQAASGGAVGTDTQYF
DNA: TGCGCCAGCAGCCAAGCCGCTAGCGGGGGGGCCGTGGGCACAGATACGCAGTATTTT

J: TRBJ2-3
D: NA
size: NA
V: TRBV5-1
CDR3: CASSPGAGGGPDTQYF
DNA: TGCGCCAGCAGCCCAGGCGCCGGCGGGGGCCCAGATACGCAGTATTTT